This T cell receptor beta chain is drawn from a study of T cells in Graves' hyperthyroidism and ophthalmopathy. The study, taken as a whole, reports: Stable hyperthyroidism and ophthalmopathy were separated using 13 V-J signatures.

Comment on this clonotype: The antigen remains unidentified.

V dropped 0 bases and J dropped 5 bases, with 19 bases sitting between them. Germline V lookup: CDR1 DFQATT, CDR2 SNEGSKA (reference sequence). CDR3 length: 16 amino acids. TCR beta CDR3 region amplification was performed from RNA transcripts. The HTBI primer set drove a first-round RT-PCR of the TCR CDR3. TCRdb re-called the multiplex PCR reads with MiXCR, one entry per CDR3 protein. The data show 300,000 to 450,000 distinct CDR3 sequences, with 13% seen just once and about 20% held by the top ten. This clonotype originated in a man between 25 and 39 years old with Graves' hyperthyroidism that later progressed to Graves' ophthalmopathy. The rearrangement joins TRBV20-1 to TRBJ2-5, with D possibly matching TRBD1 (5 bases). Sequences were obtained from blood. The CDR3 region has the DNA TGCAGTGCTAGAGATTCTATGCAGGGTGTTCGCGAGACCCAGTACTTC. Protein: CSARDSMQGVRETQYF.